This TCR beta chain was documented in a study of blood T cell repertoires in COVID-19. The overall study: Sample material is recorded as cDNA or gDNA derived from T cells, B-cell-depleted T cells, or PBMCs.

As originally analysed: Reference gene primer amplification gave nucleated cell count estimates. Libraries were prepared by immunoSEQ multiplex PCR; TCRdb keeps only in-frame clonotypes and omits some of them. V and J calls and clone size come straight from that table; D and trimming were deduced from the DNA. This sample carries around 300,000 clones, roughly 89% of them seen once, and the ten largest clones take 1.7%. Individuals aged about 18 to 89 years were recruited from 24 US areas. Cohort allocation depended upon clinical history that participants reported. The germline gives CDR1 MGHRA, CDR2 YSYEKL. The CDR3 sequence is 16 residues long. J was trimmed by 9 bases and V by 5 bases; bases with no gene match: 15.

This chain uses TRBV4-1 with TRBJ2-1; 8 bases agree with TRBD2. The TCR originated in a woman aged 18-29 years with acute COVID-19. The sequencing sample was made of PBMCs or T cells enriched from blood (not recorded which). CDR3 residues: CASSARTSIVISEQFF. The CDR3 DNA is TGCGCCAGCAGCGCTCGGACTAGCATTGTCATTTCTGAGCAGTTCTTC.